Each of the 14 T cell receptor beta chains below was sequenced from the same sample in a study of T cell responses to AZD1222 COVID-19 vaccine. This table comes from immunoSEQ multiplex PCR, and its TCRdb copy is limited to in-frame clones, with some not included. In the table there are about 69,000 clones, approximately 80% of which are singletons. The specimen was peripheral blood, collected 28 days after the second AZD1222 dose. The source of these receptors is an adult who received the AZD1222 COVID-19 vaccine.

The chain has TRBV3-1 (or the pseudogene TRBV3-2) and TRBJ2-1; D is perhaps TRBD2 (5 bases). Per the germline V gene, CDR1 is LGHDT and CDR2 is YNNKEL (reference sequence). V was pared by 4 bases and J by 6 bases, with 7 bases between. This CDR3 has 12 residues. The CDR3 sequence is CASSLSGNEQFF. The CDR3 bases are TGTGCCAGCAGCCTGAGCGGCAATGAGCAGTTCTTC.

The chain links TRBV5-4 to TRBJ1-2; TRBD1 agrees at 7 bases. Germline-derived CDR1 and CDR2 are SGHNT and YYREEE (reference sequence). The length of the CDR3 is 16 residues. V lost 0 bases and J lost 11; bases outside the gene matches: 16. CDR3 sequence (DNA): TGTGCCAGCAGCTTGGCGAGGGGACAGAACATCGAGGGGTACACCTTC. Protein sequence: CASSLARGQNIEGYTF. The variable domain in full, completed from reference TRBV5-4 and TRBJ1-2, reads ETGVTQSPTHLIKTRGQQVTLRCSSQSGHNTVSWYQQALGQGPQFIFQYYREEENGRGNFPPRFSGLQFPNYSSELNVNALELDDSALYLCASSLARGQNIEGYTFGSGTRLTVV.

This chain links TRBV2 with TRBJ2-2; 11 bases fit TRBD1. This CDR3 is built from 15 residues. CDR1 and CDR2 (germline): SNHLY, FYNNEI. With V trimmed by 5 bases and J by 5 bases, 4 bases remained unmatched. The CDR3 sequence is CASSSGTGGTGELFF. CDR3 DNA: TGTGCCAGCAGTTCCGGGACAGGGGGGACCGGGGAGCTGTTTTTT.

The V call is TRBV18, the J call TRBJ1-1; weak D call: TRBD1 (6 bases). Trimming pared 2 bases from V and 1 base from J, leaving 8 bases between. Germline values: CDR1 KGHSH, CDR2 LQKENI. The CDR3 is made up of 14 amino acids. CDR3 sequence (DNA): TGTGCCAGCTCACCAGGGACAACGAACACTGAAGCTTTCTTT. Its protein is CASSPGTTNTEAFF.

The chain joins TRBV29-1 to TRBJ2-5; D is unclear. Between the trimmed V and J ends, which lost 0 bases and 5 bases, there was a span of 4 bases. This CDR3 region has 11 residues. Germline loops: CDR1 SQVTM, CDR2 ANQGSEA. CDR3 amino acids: CSVEDRETQYF. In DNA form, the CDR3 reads TGCAGCGTTGAAGATCGCGAGACCCAGTACTTC.

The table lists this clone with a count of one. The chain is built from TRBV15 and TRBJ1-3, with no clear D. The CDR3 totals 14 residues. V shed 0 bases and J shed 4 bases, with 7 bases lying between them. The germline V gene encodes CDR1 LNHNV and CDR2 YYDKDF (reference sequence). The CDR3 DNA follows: TGTGCCACCAGCAGAGAAACTGTCGGAAACACCATATATTTT. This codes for CATSRETVGNTIYF. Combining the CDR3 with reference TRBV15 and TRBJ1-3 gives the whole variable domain DAMVIQNPRYQVTQFGKPVTLSCSQTLNHNVMYWYQQKSSQAPKLLFHYYDKDFNNEADTPDNFQSRRPNTSFCFLDIRSPGLGDTAMYLCATSRETVGNTIYFGEGSWLTVV.

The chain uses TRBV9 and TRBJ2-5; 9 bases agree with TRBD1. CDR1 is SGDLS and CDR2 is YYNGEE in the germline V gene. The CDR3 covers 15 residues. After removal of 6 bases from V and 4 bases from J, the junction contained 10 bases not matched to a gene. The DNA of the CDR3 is TGTGCCAGCACTTACTCGGGGACAGGGTCAGAGACCCAGTACTTC. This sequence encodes CASTYSGTGSETQYF.

The CDR3 spells CASSLETGWNQPQHF. CDR3 DNA: TGTGCCAGCAGCTTAGAAACAGGGTGGAATCAGCCCCAGCATTTT. The rearrangement links TRBV5-5 to TRBJ1-5; D is perhaps TRBD1 (6 bases). Trimming took off 2 bases at V and 4 bases at J, with 13 bases between the two ends. The germline V gene has CDR1 SGHKS and CDR2 YYEKEE (reference sequence). The CDR3 totals 15 residues.

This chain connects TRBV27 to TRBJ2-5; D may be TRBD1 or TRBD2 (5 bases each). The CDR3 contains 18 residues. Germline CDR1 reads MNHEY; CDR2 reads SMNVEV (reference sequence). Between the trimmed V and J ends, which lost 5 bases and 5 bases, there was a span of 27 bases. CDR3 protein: CASSHHPGDLPGRETQYF. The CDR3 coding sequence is TGTGCCAGCAGTCACCACCCCGGGGACCTACCGGGTCGGGAGACCCAGTACTTC.

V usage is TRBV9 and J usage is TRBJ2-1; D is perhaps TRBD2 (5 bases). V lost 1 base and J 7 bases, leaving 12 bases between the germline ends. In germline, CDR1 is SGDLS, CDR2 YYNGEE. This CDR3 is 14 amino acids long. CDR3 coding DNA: TGTGCCAGCAGCGTAACGCCACTAGGGAATGAGCAGTTCTTC. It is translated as CASSVTPLGNEQFF.

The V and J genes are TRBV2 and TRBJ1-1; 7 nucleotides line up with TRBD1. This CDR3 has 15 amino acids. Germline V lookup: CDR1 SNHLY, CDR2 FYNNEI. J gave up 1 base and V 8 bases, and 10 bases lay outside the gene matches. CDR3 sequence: CASGLQGIGNTEAFF. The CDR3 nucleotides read TGTGCCAGCGGATTACAGGGGATCGGGAACACTGAAGCTTTCTTT.

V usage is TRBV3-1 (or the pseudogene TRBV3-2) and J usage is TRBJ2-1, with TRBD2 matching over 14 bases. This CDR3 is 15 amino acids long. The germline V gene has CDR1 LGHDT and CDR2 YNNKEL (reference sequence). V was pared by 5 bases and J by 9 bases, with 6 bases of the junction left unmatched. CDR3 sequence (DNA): TGTGCCAGCAGCGCGACTAGCGGGGGGGCCGGTGAGCAGTTCTTC. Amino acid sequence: CASSATSGGAGEQFF.

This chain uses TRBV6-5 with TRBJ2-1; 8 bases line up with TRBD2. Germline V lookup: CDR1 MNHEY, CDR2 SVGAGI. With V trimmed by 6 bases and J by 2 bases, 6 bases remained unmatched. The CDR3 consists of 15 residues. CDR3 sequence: CASSLRGAAYNEQFF. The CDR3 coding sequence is TGTGCCAGCAGCCTGCGGGGGGCCGCCTACAATGAGCAGTTCTTC.

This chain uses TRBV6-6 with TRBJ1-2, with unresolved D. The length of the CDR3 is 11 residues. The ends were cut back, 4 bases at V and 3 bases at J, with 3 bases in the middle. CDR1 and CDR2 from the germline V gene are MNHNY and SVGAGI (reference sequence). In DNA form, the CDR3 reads TGTGCCAGCAGTTTAGACTATGGCTACACCTTC. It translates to CASSLDYGYTF.